The sequence of this T cell receptor (beta chain) was determined in a study of early T cells in non-severe SARS-CoV-2 infection. As for the study in general: Sequencing of bulk RNA from unsorted whole blood was done, without chain pairing. General observations from the study: Missing private and CD4 specificities, VDJdb matching favored anti-spike CD8 responses.

Separate cDNA molecules each had unique molecular identifiers attached to them. MiXCR was run by TCRdb on the 5' RACE reads, yielding one entry per CDR3 protein. Seen here are tens of thousands of distinct CDR3 sequences, 15% observed once, and the top ten hold roughly 6%. This CDR3 is built from 13 residues. Germline assignment: CDR1 SGDLS and CDR2 YYNGEE. The V gene lost 2 bases and the J gene lost 5 bases, with 10 bases spanning the gap. This clonotype came up a few times. Its target is unknown. This clonotype was sampled from an adult who was a healthcare worker with PCR-confirmed SARS-CoV-2 infection or an uninfected control (not recorded which). The chain uses TRBV9 and TRBJ2-5, with D hard to call. The sequencing input was whole blood. CDR3 sequence (DNA): TGTGCCAGCAGCGTGAGGTCGGAGGAGACCCAGTACTTC. Translated: CASSVRSEETQYF.